These 5 T cell receptor beta chains originate from one sample sequenced in a study of blood T cells in healthy people across ages. With a J-beta primer mix and a sample-barcoded 5' primer, a second PCR ran 7 to 11 cycles. TCRdb fed the 5' RACE reads into MiXCR, producing one record per CDR3 protein. The sample consists of hundreds of thousands of distinct CDR3 sequences, 35% to 40% of them appearing once. Sample: blood. Every receptor here comes from a man between 18 and 29 years old in good health.

This clonotype was observed a handful of times. The chain carries TRBV20-1 and TRBJ2-7; 11 nucleotides match TRBD1. There are 16 residues in the CDR3. Germline CDR1 and CDR2: DFQATT and SNEGSKA (reference sequence). J gave up 4 bases and V 0 bases, and 8 bases lay outside the gene matches. CDR3 DNA: TGCAGTGCTAGAGATGGGACAGGGGGGGGACTTTACGAGCAGTACTTC. This sequence encodes CSARDGTGGGLYEQYF.

The V gene is TRBV6-5, the J gene TRBJ1-2; 9 bases are a match to TRBD1. CDR1 and CDR2 from the germline V gene are MNHEY and SVGAGI. The J segment lost 4 bases and the V segment lost 5 bases, leaving 8 bases of the junction unmatched. The length of the CDR3 is 15 residues. CDR3 sequence (DNA): TGTGCCAGCAGTCACCCCGGGACAGGGACCTATGGCTACACCTTC. Protein product: CASSHPGTGTYGYTF.

This clonotype was counted at least ten times. The chain uses TRBV9 and TRBJ2-1, with TRBD2 matching over 11 bases. Germline V CDR1 and CDR2: SGDLS, YYNGEE. Trimming at V came to 2 bases and at J to 8 bases, leaving 6 bases not matched to a gene. The CDR3 covers 15 residues. The CDR3 DNA reads TGTGCCAGCAGCGTCTCTAGCGGGGGGCGGGATGAGCAGTTCTTC. Translated: CASSVSSGGRDEQFF.

The table lists this clonotype with many counts. The chain joins TRBV9 to TRBJ2-1, with no clear D. Deletions cut 1 base from V and 7 bases from J, with 9 bases between. CDR3 length: 13 residues. The V gene's germline CDR1 is SGDLS and CDR2 YYNGEE. The CDR3 nucleotides are TGTGCCAGCAGCGTAAAGCACGGGAATGAGCAGTTCTTC. It encodes CASSVKHGNEQFF.

The chain joins TRBV12-3 or TRBV12-4 to TRBJ2-2; D is uncertain. This CDR3 region has 14 residues. V lost 5 bases and J 3 bases, leaving 10 bases between the germline ends. CDR3 residues: CASSGPGHTGELFF. The CDR3 DNA reads TGTGCCAGCAGTGGCCCCGGGCACACCGGGGAGCTGTTTTTT.